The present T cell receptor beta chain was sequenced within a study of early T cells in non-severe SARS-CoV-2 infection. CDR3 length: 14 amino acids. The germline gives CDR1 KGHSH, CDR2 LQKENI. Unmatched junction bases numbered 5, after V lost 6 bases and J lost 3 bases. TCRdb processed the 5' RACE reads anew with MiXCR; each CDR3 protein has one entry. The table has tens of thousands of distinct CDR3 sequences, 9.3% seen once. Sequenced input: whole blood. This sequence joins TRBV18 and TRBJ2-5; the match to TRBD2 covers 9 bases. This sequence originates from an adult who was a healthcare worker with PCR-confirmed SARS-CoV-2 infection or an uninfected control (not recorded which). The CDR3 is CASSQTSGKETQYF. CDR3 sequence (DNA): TGTGCCAGCTCGCAGACTAGCGGAAAAGAGACCCAGTACTTC. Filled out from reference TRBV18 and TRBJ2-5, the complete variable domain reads NAGVMQNPRHLVRRRGQEARLRCSPMKGHSHVYWYRQLPEEGLKFMVYLQKENIIDESGMPKERFSAEFPKEGPSILRIQQVVRGDSAAYFCASSQTSGKETQYFGPGTRLLVL.